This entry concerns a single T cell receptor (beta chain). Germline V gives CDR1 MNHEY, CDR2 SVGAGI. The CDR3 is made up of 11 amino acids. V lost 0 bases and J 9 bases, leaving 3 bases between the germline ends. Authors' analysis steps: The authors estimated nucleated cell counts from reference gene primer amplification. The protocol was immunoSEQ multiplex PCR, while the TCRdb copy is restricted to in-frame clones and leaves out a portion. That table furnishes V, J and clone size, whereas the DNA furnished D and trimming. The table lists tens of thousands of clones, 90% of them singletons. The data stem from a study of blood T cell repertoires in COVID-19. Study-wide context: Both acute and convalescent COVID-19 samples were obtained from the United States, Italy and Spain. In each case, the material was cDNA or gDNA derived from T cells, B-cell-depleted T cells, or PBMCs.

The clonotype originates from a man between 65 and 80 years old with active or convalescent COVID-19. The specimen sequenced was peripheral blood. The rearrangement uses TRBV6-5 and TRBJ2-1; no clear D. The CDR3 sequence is CASSYSSEQFF. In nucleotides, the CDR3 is TGTGCCAGCAGTTACTCGAGTGAGCAGTTCTTC.